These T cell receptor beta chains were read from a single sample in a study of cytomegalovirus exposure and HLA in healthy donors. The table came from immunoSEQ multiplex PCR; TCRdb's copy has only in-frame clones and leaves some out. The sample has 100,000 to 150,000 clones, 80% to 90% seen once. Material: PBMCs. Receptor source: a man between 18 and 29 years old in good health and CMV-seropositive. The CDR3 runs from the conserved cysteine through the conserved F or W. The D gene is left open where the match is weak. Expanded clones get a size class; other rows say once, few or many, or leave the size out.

CDR3nt: TGTGCCAGCAGTGGAGGGGGCGCTAGCACCGGGGAGCTGTTTTTT
CDR3aa: CASSGGGASTGELFF
v_gene: TRBV6-5
d_gene: NA
abundance: once
j_gene: TRBJ2-2

CDR3nt: TGTGCCAGCCGGCTGGGGGCGGCCACTGAAGCTTTCTTT
CDR3aa: CASRLGAATEAFF
v_gene: TRBV27
d_gene: NA
abundance: NA
j_gene: TRBJ1-1

CDR3nt: TGTGCCAGTGGGACAGGCGCTGGCTACACCTTC
CDR3aa: CASGTGAGYTF
v_gene: TRBV25-1
d_gene: TRBD1
abundance: few
j_gene: TRBJ1-2

CDR3nt: TGCGCCAGCAGCCAAGAGGACGGACGGACTATATACGAGCAGTACTTC
CDR3aa: CASSQEDGRTIYEQYF
v_gene: TRBV4-1
d_gene: NA
abundance: NA
j_gene: TRBJ2-7

CDR3nt: TGCGCCAGCAGCGATACTAGGCGGGAAGAGACCCAGTACTTC
CDR3aa: CASSDTRREETQYF
v_gene: TRBV5-1
d_gene: NA
abundance: NA
j_gene: TRBJ2-5

CDR3nt: TGTGCCAGCAGTCCCCTCGGGGCCGGGGAGCTGTTTTTT
CDR3aa: CASSPLGAGELFF
v_gene: TRBV27
d_gene: NA
abundance: NA
j_gene: TRBJ2-2

CDR3nt: TGTGCCAGCTCACCTCGACAGCACCCTAATGAAAAACTGTTTTTT
CDR3aa: CASSPRQHPNEKLFF
v_gene: TRBV18
d_gene: NA
abundance: NA
j_gene: TRBJ1-4

CDR3nt: TGTGCCAGCAGCTTGGAAGGGGATTATACTGGAAACACCATATATTTT
CDR3aa: CASSLEGDYTGNTIYF
v_gene: TRBV5-6
d_gene: NA
abundance: NA
j_gene: TRBJ1-3

CDR3nt: TGTGCCAGCAGTTTTACGACAGGGGGCTCCGATCAGCCCCAGCATTTT
CDR3aa: CASSFTTGGSDQPQHF
v_gene: TRBV28
d_gene: TRBD1
abundance: NA
j_gene: TRBJ1-5

CDR3nt: TGCGCCAGCAGCCAAGACCCAAACTCTGGGGCCAACGTCCTGACTTTC
CDR3aa: CASSQDPNSGANVLTF
v_gene: TRBV4-3
d_gene: NA
abundance: NA
j_gene: TRBJ2-6

CDR3nt: TGTGCCAGCAGCTTAGGACCGCGGCGTGGGGAGGAAGCTTTCTTT
CDR3aa: CASSLGPRRGEEAFF
v_gene: TRBV7-6
d_gene: NA
abundance: NA
j_gene: TRBJ1-1

CDR3nt: TGTGCCAGCAGAAAAGACAGGAGTGGCAATCAGCCCCAGCATTTT
CDR3aa: CASRKDRSGNQPQHF
v_gene: TRBV27
d_gene: NA
abundance: NA
j_gene: TRBJ1-5

CDR3nt: TGTGCCAGCAGCTCCCGACAAGTGTCGAACACCGGGGAGCTGTTTTTT
CDR3aa: CASSSRQVSNTGELFF
v_gene: TRBV11-2
d_gene: NA
abundance: NA
j_gene: TRBJ2-2

CDR3nt: TGTGCCGGCTGGGGACAGAAGAACACTGAAGCTTTCTTT
CDR3aa: CAGWGQKNTEAFF
v_gene: TRBV2
d_gene: TRBD1
abundance: NA
j_gene: TRBJ1-1

CDR3nt: TGTGCCAGCAGTTTTTCTGCAACTAATGAAAAACTGTTTTTT
CDR3aa: CASSFSATNEKLFF
v_gene: TRBV27
d_gene: NA
abundance: NA
j_gene: TRBJ1-4

CDR3nt: TGCGCCAGCAGCTTGGCCGGGACAGGGAATTCACCCCTCCACTTT
CDR3aa: CASSLAGTGNSPLHF
v_gene: TRBV5-1
d_gene: TRBD1
abundance: NA
j_gene: TRBJ1-6

CDR3nt: TGCGCCAGCAGCCTGGGTGGACAGGACATACCCTACGAGCAGTACTTC
CDR3aa: CASSLGGQDIPYEQYF
v_gene: TRBV5-1
d_gene: TRBD1
abundance: NA
j_gene: TRBJ2-7

CDR3nt: TGTGCCAGCAGCGGCGGGGTCGGAGCTTTCTTT
CDR3aa: CASSGGVGAFF
v_gene: TRBV7-9
d_gene: NA
abundance: NA
j_gene: TRBJ1-1

CDR3nt: TGTGCCAGCAGCCCAATCGACAGGGGGAAGACTGAAGCTTTCTTT
CDR3aa: CASSPIDRGKTEAFF
v_gene: TRBV5-6
d_gene: TRBD1
abundance: NA
j_gene: TRBJ1-1

CDR3nt: TGCGCCAGCAGCCAAACAACGGCCCAGGACACCGTTGGAAAACTGTTTTTT
CDR3aa: CASSQTTAQDTVGKLFF
v_gene: TRBV4-3
d_gene: NA
abundance: once
j_gene: TRBJ1-4

CDR3nt: TGTGCCAGCAGCTTGTATTTTCCGGGGGTCGCCTACAATGAGCAGTTCTTC
CDR3aa: CASSLYFPGVAYNEQFF
v_gene: TRBV7-2
d_gene: NA
abundance: NA
j_gene: TRBJ2-1

CDR3nt: TGCGCCAGCAGCCAAGCAGGTCGAACTGAAGCTTTCTTT
CDR3aa: CASSQAGRTEAFF
v_gene: TRBV4-1
d_gene: NA
abundance: NA
j_gene: TRBJ1-1

CDR3nt: TGTGCCAGCAGCCAAGGGTATAGGGGAAGGGGGGGGAATCAGCCCCAGCATTTT
CDR3aa: CASSQGYRGRGGNQPQHF
v_gene: TRBV4-2
d_gene: NA
abundance: NA
j_gene: TRBJ1-5

CDR3nt: TGTGCCAGTAGTATAGGGACGGGAGATCAGCCCCAGCATTTT
CDR3aa: CASSIGTGDQPQHF
v_gene: TRBV19
d_gene: NA
abundance: NA
j_gene: TRBJ1-5

CDR3nt: TGCAGCATCACCTCAAGTCGGGTAATCGGCGCTGAAGCTTTCTTT
CDR3aa: CSITSSRVIGAEAFF
v_gene: TRBV29-1
d_gene: NA
abundance: NA
j_gene: TRBJ1-1

CDR3nt: TGTGCCAGCAGCTTTAACAGGAACACTGAAGCTTTCTTT
CDR3aa: CASSFNRNTEAFF
v_gene: TRBV5-4
d_gene: NA
abundance: NA
j_gene: TRBJ1-1

CDR3nt: TGCGCCAGCAGCTTGTTCGGGACAGGGGACTATGGCTACACCTTC
CDR3aa: CASSLFGTGDYGYTF
v_gene: TRBV5-1
d_gene: TRBD1
abundance: NA
j_gene: TRBJ1-2

CDR3nt: TGTGCCAGCAGTTGGGCAGGGCCGACTGAAGCTTTCTTT
CDR3aa: CASSWAGPTEAFF
v_gene: TRBV6-5
d_gene: NA
abundance: NA
j_gene: TRBJ1-1

CDR3nt: TGTGCCAGCTCCCCCGGTTACCGGGGGGTATCTGACAATGAGCAGTTCTTC
CDR3aa: CASSPGYRGVSDNEQFF
v_gene: TRBV18
d_gene: TRBD2
abundance: once
j_gene: TRBJ2-1

CDR3nt: TGTGCCAGCAGCTTAATCGACAGGAACTACGAGCAGTACTTC
CDR3aa: CASSLIDRNYEQYF
v_gene: TRBV7-2
d_gene: NA
abundance: NA
j_gene: TRBJ2-7

CDR3nt: TGTGCCAGCAGCTTTGACTCTAGTGAAAAACTGTTTTTT
CDR3aa: CASSFDSSEKLFF
v_gene: TRBV7-9
d_gene: NA
abundance: NA
j_gene: TRBJ1-4

CDR3nt: TGTGCCAGTAGCGACAGGGGAGGCACAGATACGCAGTATTTT
CDR3aa: CASSDRGGTDTQYF
v_gene: TRBV19
d_gene: TRBD1
abundance: NA
j_gene: TRBJ2-3

CDR3nt: TGTGCCAGCAGCTCCCGACTCGTTAGGACTCATGGCTACACCTTC
CDR3aa: CASSSRLVRTHGYTF
v_gene: TRBV11-2
d_gene: NA
abundance: few
j_gene: TRBJ1-2

CDR3nt: TGTGCCAGCAGTTATTATCTAGCGGAAGATACGCAGTATTTT
CDR3aa: CASSYYLAEDTQYF
v_gene: TRBV6-5
d_gene: TRBD2
abundance: NA
j_gene: TRBJ2-3

CDR3nt: TGTGCCGGTATGGCCAGGGACACCCAAGAGACCCAGTACTTC
CDR3aa: CAGMARDTQETQYF
v_gene: TRBV19
d_gene: NA
abundance: NA
j_gene: TRBJ2-5

CDR3nt: TGTGCCAGCAGACCCATACCAGGGGGTGAGGAGTTCTTC
CDR3aa: CASRPIPGGEEFF
v_gene: TRBV6-1
d_gene: TRBD1
abundance: NA
j_gene: TRBJ2-1

CDR3nt: TGTGCCAGCAGCTTGAAGGGGGCGAACACCGGGGAGCTGTTTTTT
CDR3aa: CASSLKGANTGELFF
v_gene: TRBV7-9
d_gene: NA
abundance: NA
j_gene: TRBJ2-2

CDR3nt: TGCGCCAGCAGCCCGGGACAGGGGAACGGAGAGCAGTACTTC
CDR3aa: CASSPGQGNGEQYF
v_gene: TRBV5-1
d_gene: TRBD1
abundance: NA
j_gene: TRBJ2-7

CDR3nt: TGTGCCAGTAGTATTTACAGGACACATAGCAATCAGCCCCAGCATTTT
CDR3aa: CASSIYRTHSNQPQHF
v_gene: TRBV19
d_gene: NA
abundance: NA
j_gene: TRBJ1-5

CDR3nt: TGTGCCAGCAGCAAAGGGACAGGGGGCCACAATCAGCCCCAGCATTTT
CDR3aa: CASSKGTGGHNQPQHF
v_gene: TRBV21-1
d_gene: NA
abundance: few
j_gene: TRBJ1-5

CDR3nt: TGTGCCAGCAGCTTAGGGGTCGCAGGTTCTGGCTATGGCTACACCTTC
CDR3aa: CASSLGVAGSGYGYTF
v_gene: TRBV7-2
d_gene: NA
abundance: NA
j_gene: TRBJ1-2

CDR3nt: TGTGCTAGTGGTTCGGGACAGGGGTTTAATGAGCAGTTCTTC
CDR3aa: CASGSGQGFNEQFF
v_gene: TRBV12-5
d_gene: TRBD1
abundance: once
j_gene: TRBJ2-1

CDR3nt: TGTGCCAGCAGCCCGGACAGGGGTCCTTATGGCTACACCTTC
CDR3aa: CASSPDRGPYGYTF
v_gene: TRBV7-2
d_gene: TRBD1
abundance: NA
j_gene: TRBJ1-2

CDR3nt: TGCGCCAGCAGCCAAGATGAGGCTAGCGGGGCAGATACGCAGTATTTT
CDR3aa: CASSQDEASGADTQYF
v_gene: TRBV4-1
d_gene: TRBD2
abundance: NA
j_gene: TRBJ2-3

CDR3nt: TGCGCCAGCAGTCAAATCGGGCCAAGCGGGGGATCAACCGAGCAGTACTTC
CDR3aa: CASSQIGPSGGSTEQYF
v_gene: TRBV23-1
d_gene: TRBD2
abundance: NA
j_gene: TRBJ2-7

CDR3nt: TGTGCCAGCAGTTTTAGCGGGGGGTATAGTGAGCAGTTCTTC
CDR3aa: CASSFSGGYSEQFF
v_gene: TRBV7-8
d_gene: TRBD2
abundance: NA
j_gene: TRBJ2-1

CDR3nt: TGCAGCGTTGAAAATGAGTGGACAGGGCTAGATACGCAGTATTTT
CDR3aa: CSVENEWTGLDTQYF
v_gene: TRBV29-1
d_gene: TRBD1
abundance: NA
j_gene: TRBJ2-3

CDR3nt: TGCAGCGTTGAATCGGGGAGACCCCTCACCTTC
CDR3aa: CSVESGRPLTF
v_gene: TRBV29-1
d_gene: NA
abundance: NA
j_gene: TRBJ1-2